This TCR beta chain was identified in a study of shared clonotypes between healthy human individuals. The method was immunoSEQ multiplex PCR; TCRdb's version includes in-frame clones alone and lacks a portion of them. The table lists approximately 1,000,000 clones, approximately 78% of them singletons. The CDR3 covers 14 residues. Trimming removed 4 bases from V and 5 bases from J; junction bases left unmatched: 4. CDR1 and CDR2 from the germline V gene are SNHLY and FYNNEI. Donors, without exception, were Caucasian adults residing in Nashville, Tennessee. This clone was detected many times. Sequenced input: memory CD4+ T cells from PBMCs. Subset here: CD45RA-negative fraction. The sequence was collected from a man in his late teens or twenties in good health. Some clones in this sample may be carry-over from other donors' samples. The chain employs TRBV2 and TRBJ2-5, with TRBD2 matching over 10 bases. CDR3 bases: TGTGCCAGCAGTGTGCCAGCGGGGGGGGAGACCCAGTACTTC. Its protein product is CASSVPAGGETQYF.